Reported below is one T cell receptor beta chain. This clonotype was seen a few times. The antigen this receptor binds is unknown. Base qualities are missing; no much larger clone stands one base away. This sample was included in a study of T cell repertoires in cytomegalovirus infection (dated by TCRdb to about 2019). Broadly, across the study: Because public TCR beta signatures pointed to carriage of CMV infection together with the matching HLA type, the HLA type of each donor mattered for the analysis.

Sequencing took place on an Illumina HiSeq 1500. The raw public data were reprocessed by TCRdb itself: fastp quality trimming at Q25, MiXCR clonotype calling, in-frame beta chains only. Rows matching on CDR3 protein sequence are summarized as one entry with the most common DNA and genes. Here the sample has 450,000 to 650,000 distinct CDR3 sequences; more than 25% occur a single time. The ten largest clones add up to roughly 13% of the sample. What the work shows at the level of the full study, not this receptor alone: In both this cohort and an independent roughly 400-donor cohort, the cumulative frequency of public TCR beta family members distinguished carriers of CMV infection plus the relevant HLA type. In the ex vivo response, HLA-C-restricted CMV-specific TCR beta clonotypes were dominant, and in two of eight donors the single most frequent clonotype came from this HLA-C-restricted group.

Sample: PBMCs. This receptor was identified in a human donor in good health (CMV status not recorded). Some clones in this sample may be carry-over from other donors' samples.

The CDR3 sequence is CASSFWVAGGPFSYNEQFF. The bases are TGTGCCAGCAGCTTTTGGGTAGCGGGAGGGCCCTTCTCCTACAATGAGCAGTTCTTC. The receptor chain draws on TRBV7-2 and TRBJ2-1; TRBD2 fits 11 bases in the junction. Reading the germline V gene gives CDR1 SGHTA and CDR2 FQGNSA. Compared with germline, V lacks 3 bases and J lacks 0 bases; bases without a gene match: 10. The CDR3 starts with the cysteine, ends with the phenylalanine, and has 19 residues. Just CDR3 DNA is preserved here, 57 bases in frame from base 1.